This T cell receptor (beta chain) is from a study of T cells in Graves' hyperthyroidism and ophthalmopathy. Overall study results and limits: It was a median approximately six months before onset that the model predicted ophthalmopathy. Peripheral blood also featured most of the thyroid clonotypes expanded above 0.001.

Regions amplified from RNA transcripts were the TCR beta CDR3 regions. A set of HTBI primers served as the primers for a first-round RT-PCR of the TCR CDR3. TCRdb processed the multiplex PCR reads anew with MiXCR; each CDR3 protein has one entry. The sample has 550,000 to 700,000 distinct CDR3 sequences, around 42% seen once. CDR3 length equals 12 residues. Trimming took off 1 base at V and 4 bases at J, with 4 bases between the two ends. This clonotype was found many times. What it binds is unknown. The V gene is TRBV12-3 or TRBV12-4, the J gene TRBJ2-5, with D uncertain. Sequencing input: peripheral blood or thyroid tissue (not recorded which). The TCR was taken from an adult woman with Graves' disease, either hyperthyroidism or ophthalmopathy (not recorded which). This CDR3 is CASSLEPETQYF. Written as DNA, the CDR3 is TGTGCCAGCAGTTTAGAGCCAGAGACCCAGTACTTC.